Presented here are 31 T cell receptor beta chains from one specimen sequenced in a study of Ad26.COV2.S vaccination and SARS-CoV-2 variants. TCRdb keeps only in-frame clones here, not all; method: immunoSEQ multiplex PCR. The repertoire includes about 350,000 clones, about 90% of them detected once, and 3.9% sits in the top ten. The specimen was peripheral blood, collected after recovery from COVID-19. All receptors derive from a human donor who had recovered from COVID-19.

The chain has TRBV9 and TRBJ2-2; perhaps TRBD2 as D (5 bases). In germline, CDR1 is SGDLS, CDR2 YYNGEE. This CDR3 is built from 13 residues. V lost 2 bases and J lost 8, with 10 bases in between. The chain's CDR3 is CASSVLASGELFF. The CDR3 DNA is TGTGCCAGCAGCGTCCTAGCTTCTGGGGAGCTGTTTTTT.

The rearrangement uses TRBV7-2 and TRBJ2-4; 8 bases match TRBD2. Germline CDR1 and CDR2: SGHTA and FQGNSA. The trim removed 2 bases at V and 3 bases at J, leaving 6 bases unmatched. The CDR3 length is 16 residues. The CDR3 loop is CASSLRFRGGKNIQYF. The CDR3, as DNA: TGTGCCAGCAGCTTAAGGTTTCGGGGGGGCAAAAACATTCAGTACTTC. The complete variable domain, with remaining parts taken from reference TRBV7-2 and TRBJ2-4, reads GAGVSQSPSNKVTEKGKDVELRCDPISGHTALYWYRQSLGQGLEFLIYFQGNSAPDKSGLPSDRFSAERTGGSVSTLTIQRTQQEDSAVYLCASSLRFRGGKNIQYFGAGTRLSVL.

In regard to this clone: The identical CDR3 is also encoded by other nucleotide sequences in the sample. This chain connects TRBV27 to TRBJ1-1, with D unresolved. With 2 bases removed from V and 5 bases from J, the gap between germline ends came to 9 bases. Germline V gene lookup returns CDR1 MNHEY and CDR2 SMNVEV (reference sequence). This CDR3 contains 13 residues. The CDR3 loop is CASSLKGNTEAFF. DNA for the CDR3: TGTGCCAGCAGTTTAAAAGGGAATACTGAAGCTTTCTTT.

This clone was seen only once. The CDR3 region is CASSLTDRSYEQYF. For the CDR3, the DNA is TGTGCCAGCAGTTTAACAGACAGATCCTACGAGCAGTACTTC. The J gene is TRBJ2-7, the V gene TRBV27; a possible D gene is TRBD1 (5 bases). Looked up from germline, CDR1 is MNHEY and CDR2 is SMNVEV (reference sequence). The CDR3 extends over 14 amino acids. V dropped 2 bases and J dropped 1 base, with 9 bases sitting between them.

V and J are TRBV11-2 and TRBJ2-3, with D possibly being TRBD2 (7 bases). V was clipped by 1 base and J by 7 bases, with 18 bases between them. This CDR3 contains 16 residues. Germline loops: CDR1 SGHAT, CDR2 FQNNGV. The CDR3 reads CASSLVPGGPRYTQYF. In DNA form, the CDR3 reads TGTGCCAGCAGCTTAGTACCGGGGGGCCCCAGATATACGCAGTATTTT.

This clone has more than one count but fewer than ten. Other DNA sequences of this sample code for an identical CDR3. The rearrangement joins TRBV3-1 (or the pseudogene TRBV3-2) to TRBJ1-1; D is possibly TRBD1 (6 bases). The V gene lost 3 bases and the J gene lost 1 base, with 9 bases spanning the gap. CDR3 length: 14 residues. Germline assignment: CDR1 LGHDT and CDR2 YNNKEL (reference sequence). CDR3 sequence (DNA): TGTGCCAGCAGCCAGGTGGACAGGAACACTGAAGCTTTCTTT. This translates into CASSQVDRNTEAFF.

The CDR3 coding sequence is TGTGCCAGTAGTAATACAGGGTACTATGGCTACACCTTC. It yields the protein CASSNTGYYGYTF. The chain has TRBV19 and TRBJ1-2; D perhaps matches TRBD1 (6 bases). CDR3 size: 13 residues. Trimming removed 4 bases from V and 3 bases from J, with 9 bases in between. Germline V gene sequence: CDR1 LNHDA, CDR2 SQIVND (reference sequence).

V gene TRBV4-1 combines with J gene TRBJ1-4, with TRBD1 as a possible D gene (6 bases). V was pared by 0 bases and J by 4 bases, with 12 bases between. The CDR3 is 16 residues long. CDR1 and CDR2 from the germline V gene are MGHRA and YSYEKL. DNA of the CDR3: TGCGCCAGCAGCCAAGATCAGGGGCCGGTTAATGAAAAACTGTTTTTT. Translated: CASSQDQGPVNEKLFF.

The genes are TRBV27 and TRBJ1-3, with D unresolved. The ends were cut back, 3 bases at V and 2 bases at J, with 5 bases in the middle. The CDR3 loop spans 13 amino acids. Germline loops: CDR1 MNHEY, CDR2 SMNVEV (reference sequence). As DNA, the CDR3 is TGTGCCAGCAGTTTGGGAGCTGGAAACACCATATATTTT. As protein: CASSLGAGNTIYF.

The CDR3, as DNA: TGTGCCAGTAGAAAGGGACCCGCATCTAACTATGGCTACACCTTC. It encodes CASRKGPASNYGYTF. The chain recombines TRBV19 with TRBJ1-2; tentatively, D is TRBD1 (5 bases). V lost 6 bases to trimming and J lost 0 bases, with 14 bases between them. There are 15 residues in the CDR3. The germline V gene encodes CDR1 LNHDA and CDR2 SQIVND (reference sequence).

V is TRBV6-5 and J is TRBJ1-6; D is perhaps TRBD1 (6 bases). The CDR3 runs to 12 residues. V gave up 8 bases and J gave up 8 bases, with 10 bases separating them. Germline CDR1 reads MNHEY; CDR2 reads SVGAGI. The CDR3 DNA is TGTGCCAGCTCACAGGGTGATTCACCCCTCCACTTT. It codes for CASSQGDSPLHF.

The chain couples TRBV2 to TRBJ2-5; a possible D gene is TRBD1 (7 bases). The V end was cut by 7 bases, the J end by 5 bases, with 14 bases between. The CDR3 has 13 residues. CDR1 is SNHLY and CDR2 is FYNNEI in the germline V gene. This CDR3 reads CASMRAGGETQYF. The CDR3 DNA is TGTGCCAGCATGCGGGCAGGGGGGGAGACCCAGTACTTC.

The chain carries TRBV5-4 and TRBJ1-4, with 8 bases aligning to TRBD1. The CDR3 contains 15 residues. Germline loops: CDR1 SGHNT, CDR2 YYREEE (reference sequence). The J segment lost 8 bases and the V segment lost 2 bases, leaving 8 bases of the junction unmatched. The DNA of the CDR3 is TGTGCCAGCAGCTTCCGTCGCAGGGGGCAGGAAAAACTGTTTTTT. Translating it yields CASSFRRRGQEKLFF.

A few counts support this clone. The chain uses TRBV14 and TRBJ1-6; D is undetermined. The germline gives CDR1 SGHDN, CDR2 FVKESK. The CDR3 is 14 amino acids. V gave up 6 bases and J gave up 0 bases, with 6 bases separating them. The CDR3 DNA reads TGTGCCAGCAGGCCCAGCTCCTATAATTCACCCCTCCACTTT. Its translation is CASRPSSYNSPLHF.

The J gene is TRBJ1-5, the V gene TRBV2; no definite D call. The CDR3 totals 13 residues. Trimming left V 4 bases short and J 5 bases short, with 9 bases between. Looked up from germline, CDR1 is SNHLY and CDR2 is FYNNEI. The CDR3 DNA sequence: TGTGCCAGCAGTGGGGGAGATTATCAGCCCCAGCATTTT. Amino acid sequence: CASSGGDYQPQHF.

Comment on this clone: The same CDR3 is also encoded by other DNA sequences in this sample. This chain connects TRBV27 to TRBJ2-7, with unresolved D. The germline gives CDR1 MNHEY, CDR2 SMNVEV (reference sequence). V was clipped by 2 bases and J by 1 base, with 6 bases between them. The CDR3 spans 13 residues. CDR3 protein: CASSLAPSYEQYF. The CDR3 DNA sequence: TGTGCCAGCAGTTTAGCGCCATCCTACGAGCAGTACTTC.

V usage is TRBV11-2 and J usage is TRBJ2-5; 7 nucleotides agree with TRBD1. V lost 4 bases to trimming and J lost 2 bases; unmatched junction nucleotides: 10. The CDR3 loop spans 16 amino acids. Looked up from germline, CDR1 is SGHAT and CDR2 is FQNNGV. The DNA of the CDR3 is TGTGCCAGCAGCTACCCCCCAGGGGGTGGACAAGAGACCCAGTACTTC. Translation: CASSYPPGGGQETQYF.

V and J are TRBV6-5 and TRBJ1-5, with a weak D call TRBD1 (5 bases). CDR1 is MNHEY and CDR2 is SVGAGI in the germline V gene. This CDR3 is 14 amino acids long. Trimming took off 7 bases at V and 7 bases at J, with 17 bases between the two ends. CDR3 protein: CASTAGAPGQPQHF. In DNA, the CDR3 is TGTGCCAGCACCGCCGGAGCCCCAGGGCAGCCCCAGCATTTT.

The chain combines TRBV19 with TRBJ1-2, with TRBD1 matching over 7 bases. Per the germline V gene, CDR1 is LNHDA and CDR2 is SQIVND (reference sequence). The CDR3 extends over 17 amino acids. V shed 5 bases, J shed 5 bases, and the junction held 17 bases outside the gene matches. CDR3 in DNA: TGTGCCAGTAGTCTACACAGGGGAAAACAACTAAGTTATGGCTACACCTTC. It encodes CASSLHRGKQLSYGYTF. The complete variable domain, with remaining parts taken from reference TRBV19 and TRBJ1-2, reads DGGITQSPKYLFRKEGQNVTLSCEQNLNHDAMYWYRQDPGQGLRLIYYSQIVNDFQKGDIAEGYSVSREKKESFPLTVTSAQKNPTAFYLCASSLHRGKQLSYGYTFGSGTRLTVV.

The gene calls are TRBV5-1 and TRBJ1-2; TRBD1 agrees at 7 bases. V dropped 2 bases and J dropped 6; count of bases not matched to a gene: 13. CDR1 SGHRS and CDR2 YFSETQ come from the germline V gene. The CDR3 consists of 16 residues. CDR3 sequence reads: CASSLGQGGFANGYTF. The CDR3 DNA reads TGCGCCAGCAGCTTAGGGCAGGGGGGCTTTGCTAATGGCTACACCTTC.

The sample holds a few counts of this clone. The chain employs TRBV6-1 and TRBJ2-7, with a tentative D call TRBD2 (5 bases). Trimming removed 3 bases at V and 0 bases at J, with 9 bases between. Germline-derived CDR1 and CDR2 are MNHNS and SASEGT. This CDR3 spans 14 amino acids. Here the CDR3 reads CASSEGGSSYEQYF. In nucleotides, the CDR3 is TGTGCCAGCAGTGAGGGTGGGAGCTCCTACGAGCAGTACTTC.

The rearrangement links TRBV6-5 to TRBJ1-1; 9 bases are a match to TRBD1. The CDR3 spans 14 residues. Losses at the gene ends were 9 bases for V and 7 bases for J; bases not matched to a gene: 12. The germline V gene has CDR1 MNHEY and CDR2 SVGAGI. CDR3 amino acids: CASRLTTDRGEAFF. CDR3 nucleotide sequence: TGTGCCAGTCGTCTTACCACGGACAGGGGTGAAGCTTTCTTT.

This sequence joins TRBV15 and TRBJ2-3; TRBD2 agrees at 9 bases. The CDR3 length is 17 residues. V lost 0 bases to trimming and J lost 4 bases; unmatched junction nucleotides: 8. From germline, CDR1 is LNHNV and CDR2 YYDKDF (reference sequence). In DNA, the CDR3 is TGTGCCACCAGCAGAGATAGTGCGGGGGGGCTTTCAGATACGCAGTATTTT. Encoded protein: CATSRDSAGGLSDTQYF.

The count of this clone is one. The chain employs TRBV2 and TRBJ2-7; D is uncertain. This CDR3 spans 14 amino acids. Germline assignment: CDR1 SNHLY and CDR2 FYNNEI. Between the trimmed V and J ends, which lost 6 bases and 0 bases, there was a span of 12 bases. Here the CDR3 DNA reads TGTGCCAGCAGGGCGGACGGAAGCTCCTACGAGCAGTACTTC. Translated, it gives CASRADGSSYEQYF.

V gene TRBV4-1 combines with J gene TRBJ1-4, with D hard to call. This CDR3 contains 14 residues. The V end lost 1 base, the J end lost 7 bases, and 10 bases lay between the germline ends. Germline CDR1 and CDR2: MGHRA and YSYEKL. CDR3 coding DNA: TGCGCCAGCAGCCAAGGTCCCGGCGGTGAAAAACTGTTTTTT. Protein product: CASSQGPGGEKLFF.

The rearrangement links TRBV7-2 to TRBJ2-5, with 8 bases fitting TRBD1. CDR1 SGHTA and CDR2 FQGNSA come from the germline V gene. V lost 3 bases and J lost 2; bases outside the gene matches: 5. The CDR3 is 15 residues long. In DNA form, the CDR3 reads TGTGCCAGCAGCTTGTCAGGGGGCCTTCAAGAGACCCAGTACTTC. It codes for CASSLSGGLQETQYF.

This chain uses TRBV18 with TRBJ1-4; tentative D call: TRBD1 (6 bases). The germline V and J ends were trimmed by 3 bases and 5 bases, with 13 bases remaining between them. This CDR3 comprises 15 residues. From germline, CDR1 is KGHSH and CDR2 LQKENI. The CDR3 nucleotides read TGTGCCAGCTCACCGCTCGACAGGAAGAATGAAAAACTGTTTTTT. It specifies CASSPLDRKNEKLFF.

The chain uses TRBV3-1 (or the pseudogene TRBV3-2) and TRBJ1-1, with D uncertain. The CDR3 loop spans 14 amino acids. Per the germline V gene, CDR1 is LGHDT and CDR2 is YNNKEL (reference sequence). V was cut by 4 bases and J by 2 bases, with 11 bases left in between. CDR3 residues: CASSPHRANTEAFF. The CDR3 DNA reads TGTGCCAGCAGCCCCCACCGGGCTAACACTGAAGCTTTCTTT.

The chain joins TRBV28 to TRBJ1-1; D uncertain. This CDR3 contains 12 residues. Trimming took off 1 base at V and 10 bases at J, with 10 bases between the two ends. Germline V gene sequence: CDR1 MDHEN, CDR2 SYDVKM. As DNA, the CDR3 is TGTGCCAGCAGTTTATTGCCGGTGGGAGCTTTCTTT. This sequence encodes CASSLLPVGAFF.

The sample holds one count of this clone. The chain couples TRBV27 to TRBJ1-1; D is uncertain. This CDR3 contains 15 residues. V shed 0 bases and J shed 0 bases, with 8 bases lying between them. Germline V gives CDR1 MNHEY, CDR2 SMNVEV (reference sequence). CDR3 loop: CASSLSPGMNTEAFF. CDR3 bases: TGTGCCAGCAGTTTATCCCCGGGGATGAACACTGAAGCTTTCTTT.

The chain uses TRBV29-1 and TRBJ2-2, with a weak D call TRBD2 (5 bases). Deletions cut 0 bases from V and 0 bases from J, with 17 bases between. The CDR3 has 18 residues. Looked up from germline, CDR1 is SQVTM and CDR2 is ANQGSEA. This CDR3 reads CSVEDKRETHANTGELFF. The CDR3 region has the DNA TGCAGCGTTGAAGATAAGAGGGAGACCCACGCGAACACCGGGGAGCTGTTTTTT.